Below, one T cell receptor (beta chain) is given with its context. CDR3 size: 15 residues. The germline gives CDR1 LGHNA, CDR2 YNFKEQ. V lost 1 base to trimming and J lost 2 bases; unmatched junction nucleotides: 4. This sample is drawn from a study of T cell changes during pregnancy in multiple sclerosis. Produced via immunoSEQ multiplex PCR; TCRdb's table is partial and in-frame only. The sample lists approximately 92,000 clones; more than 90% were seen once. This receptor was identified in a female donor with multiple sclerosis, enrolled in a pregnancy study. V and J are TRBV4-2 and TRBJ2-7, with 8 bases identical to TRBD2. The specimen was peripheral blood, collected in the first trimester of pregnancy. The CDR3 DNA follows: TGTGCCAGCAGCCAAGTGCGGGGGGCAGCCTACGAGCAGTACTTC. It translates to CASSQVRGAAYEQYF.